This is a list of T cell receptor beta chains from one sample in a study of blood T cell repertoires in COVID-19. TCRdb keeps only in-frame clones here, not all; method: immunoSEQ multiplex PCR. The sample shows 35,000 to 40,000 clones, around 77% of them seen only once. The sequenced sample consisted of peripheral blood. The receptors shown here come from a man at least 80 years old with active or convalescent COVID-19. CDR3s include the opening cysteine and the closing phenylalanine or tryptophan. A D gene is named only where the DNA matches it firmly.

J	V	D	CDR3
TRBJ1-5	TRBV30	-	CAWEDGVGQPQHF
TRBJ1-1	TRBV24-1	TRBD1	CATSPTGEGTEAFF
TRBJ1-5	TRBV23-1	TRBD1	CASSPGQGAGNQPQHF
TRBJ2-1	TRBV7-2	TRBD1	CASSPTGIGSYNEQFF
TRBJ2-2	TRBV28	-	CASSLPAGRSGELFF
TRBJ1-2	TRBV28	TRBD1	CASSQWTGVYGYTF
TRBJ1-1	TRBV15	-	CATSPAGNTEAFF
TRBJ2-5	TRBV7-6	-	CASSLGTLETQYF
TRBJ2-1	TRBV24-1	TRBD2	CATSDLGGAGGNRNEQFF
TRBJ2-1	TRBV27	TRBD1	CASREDRGYYNEQFF
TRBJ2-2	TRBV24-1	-	CATSPIGGDYTGELFF
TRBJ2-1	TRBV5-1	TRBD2	CASSLAGGNKDNEQFF
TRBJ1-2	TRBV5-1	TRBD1	CASSLSQQGDGYTF
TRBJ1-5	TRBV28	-	CASSESFPHQPQHF
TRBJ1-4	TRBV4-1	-	CASSQGAGTNEKLFF
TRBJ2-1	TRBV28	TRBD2	CASSSSGTSGMGEQFF
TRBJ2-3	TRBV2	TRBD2	CATNLAGGPDTQYF
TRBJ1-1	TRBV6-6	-	CASSYGQTEAFF
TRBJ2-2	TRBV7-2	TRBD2	CASGTSHPGGELFF
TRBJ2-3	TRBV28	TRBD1	CASSPHDRAQDTQYF
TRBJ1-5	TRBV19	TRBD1	CASSGDRAQPQHF
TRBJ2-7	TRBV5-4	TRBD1	CASSRPTPQGAYYEQYF
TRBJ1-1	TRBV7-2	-	CASSFTWAVTEAFF
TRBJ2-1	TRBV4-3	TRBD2	CASSQEWLRGGHSSEQFF
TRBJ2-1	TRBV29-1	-	CSVEGTQIPQGIYNEQFF
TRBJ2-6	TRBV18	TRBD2	CASSPLAGGSGANVLTF
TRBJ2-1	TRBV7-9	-	CASRQTRLDENEQFF
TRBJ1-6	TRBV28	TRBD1	CASSSGDRDSPLHF
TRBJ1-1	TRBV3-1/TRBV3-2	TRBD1	CASSQQGAIEAFF
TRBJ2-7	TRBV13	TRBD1	CASSPSGTGLNEQYF
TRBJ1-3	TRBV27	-	CASSAGVTGNTIYF
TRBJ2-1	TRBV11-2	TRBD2	CASSLLAGGINEQFF
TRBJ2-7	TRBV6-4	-	CASSPPGGREPPYEQYF
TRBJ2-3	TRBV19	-	CASGSSRTQYF
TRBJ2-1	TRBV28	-	CASPSSDGSTSYNEQFF
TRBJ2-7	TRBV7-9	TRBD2	CASSDRLAGNYEQYF
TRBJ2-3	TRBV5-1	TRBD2	CASRGGRNTDTQYF
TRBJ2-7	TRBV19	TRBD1	CVSSIRQGWGEQYF
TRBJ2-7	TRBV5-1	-	CASSLAGLHSYEQYF
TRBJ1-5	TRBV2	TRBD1	CASSEGGAGGSGPQHF
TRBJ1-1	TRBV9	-	CASSAGRSTEAFF
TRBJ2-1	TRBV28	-	CASLTRDEQFF
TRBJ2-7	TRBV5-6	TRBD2	CASSLGLAGAAYEQYF
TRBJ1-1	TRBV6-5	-	CASGAHQYGTEAFF
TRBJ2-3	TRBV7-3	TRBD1	CASSSGQGTDTQYF
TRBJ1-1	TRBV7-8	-	CASSVSGRQNTEAFF
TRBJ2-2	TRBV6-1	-	CASSEEWGGARNTGELFF
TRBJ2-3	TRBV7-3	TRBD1	CASSLTLTGVSTDTQYF
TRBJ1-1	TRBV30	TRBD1	CACSATGVRGAFF
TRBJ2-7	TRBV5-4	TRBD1	CASSFDRGLGEQYF
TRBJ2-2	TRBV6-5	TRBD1	CASSYSGQGTGELFF
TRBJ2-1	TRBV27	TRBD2	CASTLLAGDHNEQFF
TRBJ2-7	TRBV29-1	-	CSVDRGRYEQYF
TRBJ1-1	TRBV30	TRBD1	CAWSVGPTGVNTEAFF
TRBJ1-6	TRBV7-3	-	CASSSTDGSPLHF
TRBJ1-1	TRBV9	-	CASSVGVGGGTEAFF
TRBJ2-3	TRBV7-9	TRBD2	CASSLTSGGPTDTQYF